Presented here are 28 T cell receptor beta chains from one specimen sequenced in a study of cytomegalovirus exposure and HLA in healthy donors. PCR involved 60 Vbeta and 13 Jbeta primers. This table comes from immunoSEQ multiplex PCR, and its TCRdb copy is limited to in-frame clones, with some not included. The sample consists of approximately 90,000 clones, around 77% of them appearing once. Specimen: PBMCs. The receptors were gathered from a boy younger than 18 in good health and CMV-seronegative.

In DNA, the CDR3 is TGTGCCAGTGGAGAACAGGGGGGAGGGAACACTGAAGCTTTCTTT. This translates into CASGEQGGGNTEAFF. The V call is TRBV19, the J call TRBJ1-1, with TRBD1 identical over 8 bases. Trimming removed 8 bases from V and 1 base from J; junction bases left unmatched: 9. The CDR3 is made up of 15 amino acids. Looked up from germline, CDR1 is LNHDA and CDR2 is SQIVND (reference sequence).

The chain uses TRBV6-4 and TRBJ2-5, with TRBD2 identical over 10 bases. Germline V gene data show CDR1 as MRHNA and CDR2 as SNTAGT. The CDR3 is 15 residues long. The ends lost 3 bases at V and 1 base at J; junction bases unmatched: 2. This chain's CDR3 is CASSEVAGGQETQYF. The CDR3 DNA sequence: TGTGCCAGCAGTGAGGTAGCGGGGGGCCAAGAGACCCAGTACTTC.

The rearrangement links TRBV6-1 to TRBJ1-5; a possible D gene is TRBD1 (6 bases). Looked up from germline, CDR1 is MNHNS and CDR2 is SASEGT. The CDR3 contains 14 residues. V lost 2 bases, J lost 6 bases, and 11 bases lay in between. The CDR3 loop reads CASSETAGVQPQHF. The CDR3 coding sequence is TGTGCCAGCAGTGAAACTGCAGGGGTTCAGCCCCAGCATTTT.

The chain joins TRBV29-1 to TRBJ2-5, with D possibly TRBD1 on 6 matching bases. Trimming pared 7 bases from V and 5 bases from J, leaving 17 bases between. This CDR3 has 13 amino acids. The germline V gene encodes CDR1 SQVTM and CDR2 ANQGSEA. The CDR3, as DNA: TGCAGCGGGGGGCCCGAACTGGGGGAGACCCAGTACTTC. Translated, it gives CSGGPELGETQYF.

This sequence joins TRBV29-1 and TRBJ1-2; TRBD1 is a possible D gene (5 bases). The germline CDR1 and CDR2 sequences are SQVTM and ANQGSEA. The CDR3 totals 12 residues. Trimming pared 6 bases from V and 1 base from J, leaving 9 bases between. CDR3 sequence: CSVTGDNYGYTF. DNA for the CDR3: TGCAGCGTGACGGGGGATAACTATGGCTACACCTTC.

The rearrangement links TRBV29-1 to TRBJ1-2; D not certain. V was pared by 1 base and J by 4 bases, with 10 bases between. This CDR3 contains 13 residues. Germline V CDR1 and CDR2: SQVTM, ANQGSEA. The CDR3, as DNA: TGCAGCGTTGAAGGGCAGGTCGGCTATGGCTACACCTTC. It specifies CSVEGQVGYGYTF.

The chain joins TRBV9 to TRBJ2-7; a weak D match, TRBD2 (6 bases). V gave up 4 bases and J gave up 3 bases, with 23 bases separating them. This CDR3 has 17 amino acids. Germline V gene sequence: CDR1 SGDLS, CDR2 YYNGEE. The CDR3, as DNA: TGTGCCAGCAGCCCTGCAGGACTAACGCAGGGCAACTACGAGCAGTACTTC. This translates into CASSPAGLTQGNYEQYF. Using reference TRBV9 and TRBJ2-7 for the parts outside the CDR3, the full variable domain is DSGVTQTPKHLITATGQRVTLRCSPRSGDLSVYWYQQSLDQGLQFLIQYYNGEERAKGNILERFSAQQFPDLHSELNLSSLELGDSALYFCASSPAGLTQGNYEQYFGPGTRLTVT.

In this sample, this clone turned up once. J is TRBJ1-1 and V is TRBV6-5; TRBD1 matches 10 bases. Trimming removed 5 bases from V and 6 bases from J; junction bases left unmatched: 9. This CDR3 is built from 15 residues. Germline CDR1 MNHEY, CDR2 SVGAGI. The CDR3 sequence: CASSPAGTGVAEAFF. For the CDR3, the DNA is TGTGCCAGCAGTCCTGCCGGGACAGGGGTTGCTGAAGCTTTCTTT.

The genes are TRBV2 and TRBJ1-5, with 7 positions matching TRBD1. CDR3 length: 16 amino acids. The germline gives CDR1 SNHLY, CDR2 FYNNEI. With V trimmed by 4 bases and J by 0 bases, 6 bases remained unmatched. CDR3 loop: CASSGTGSFSNQPQHF. Here the CDR3 DNA reads TGTGCCAGCAGTGGGACAGGAAGCTTTAGCAATCAGCCCCAGCATTTT.

V and J are TRBV7-2 and TRBJ2-7, with TRBD2 matching over 9 bases. CDR1 SGHTA and CDR2 FQGNSA come from the germline V gene. V was clipped by 1 base and J by 2 bases; unmatched bases: 3. The CDR3 is made up of 15 amino acids. The CDR3 nucleotides are TGTGCCAGCAGCTTAGGGACTAGCGAAACCTACGAGCAGTACTTC. Residues: CASSLGTSETYEQYF.

This chain joins TRBV18 and TRBJ1-1; D may be TRBD1 (6 bases). The CDR3 spans 14 residues. With 6 bases removed from V and 6 bases from J, the gap between germline ends came to 17 bases. The germline V gene has CDR1 KGHSH and CDR2 LQKENI. The DNA for the CDR3 is TGTGCCAGCTCCCCGGACAGCTGGTCGGCTGAAGCTTTCTTT. This sequence encodes CASSPDSWSAEAFF.

This chain uses TRBV7-9 with TRBJ2-1, with D perhaps matching TRBD2 (5 bases). This CDR3 has 13 residues. Trimming took 1 base from V and 6 from J, leaving 7 bases between them. Germline V gene data show CDR1 as SEHNR and CDR2 as FQNEAQ (reference sequence). CDR3 sequence: CASSLGGINEQFF. As DNA, the CDR3 is TGTGCCAGCAGCTTAGGAGGGATCAATGAGCAGTTCTTC. Full variable domain (outside the CDR3, taken from reference TRBV7-9 and TRBJ2-1): DTGVSQNPRHKITKRGQNVTFRCDPISEHNRLYWYRQTLGQGPEFLTYFQNEAQLEKSRLLSDRFSAERPKGSFSTLEIQRTEQGDSAMYLCASSLGGINEQFFGPGTRLTVL.

This chain connects TRBV11-2 to TRBJ2-5; 7 nucleotides align to TRBD2. The CDR3 totals 16 residues. Germline loops: CDR1 SGHAT, CDR2 FQNNGV. Losses at the gene ends were 1 base for V and 4 bases for J; bases not matched to a gene: 9. The CDR3 reads CASSLGSGTVGETQYF. DNA for the CDR3: TGTGCCAGCAGCTTAGGGAGCGGGACCGTGGGAGAGACCCAGTACTTC.

The J gene is TRBJ2-7, the V gene TRBV5-1; the D is unclear. Germline CDR1 reads SGHRS; CDR2 reads YFSETQ. The CDR3 has 12 amino acids. Deletions cut 0 bases from V and 7 bases from J, with 8 bases between. The CDR3 sequence: CASSLDSLEQYF. CDR3 nucleotide sequence: TGCGCCAGCAGCTTGGACTCGCTGGAGCAGTACTTC. Full variable domain (rest looked up from reference TRBV5-1 and TRBJ2-7): KAGVTQTPRYLIKTRGQQVTLSCSPISGHRSVSWYQQTPGQGLQFLFEYFSETQRNKGNFPGRFSGRQFSNSRSEMNVSTLELGDSALYLCASSLDSLEQYFGPGTRLTVT.

The rearrangement links TRBV4-1 to TRBJ2-5, with D unclear. The J call is in doubt because the DNA end fits TRBJ2-7 better. Germline loops: CDR1 MGHRA, CDR2 YSYEKL. The CDR3 runs to 13 residues. The DNA of the CDR3 is TGCGCCAGCAGCCAAGTCCCCGAGTACGAGCAGTACTTC. Translated: CASSQVPEYEQYF.

V is TRBV29-1 and J is TRBJ2-1; TRBD2 aligns across 8 bases. The V segment lost 7 bases and the J segment 5 bases; nucleotides outside the gene matches: 7. The CDR3 has 13 amino acids. The germline CDR1 and CDR2 sequences are SQVTM and ANQGSEA. CDR3 coding DNA: TGCAGCGAAATTAGCGGGGCGGACAATGAGCAGTTCTTC. It codes for CSEISGADNEQFF.

The chain links TRBV7-7 to TRBJ2-3, with a tentative D call TRBD2 (6 bases). The germline V gene encodes CDR1 SSHAT and CDR2 FNYEAQ (reference sequence). Trimming stripped 4 bases from V and 0 bases from J, with 14 bases between. The CDR3 has 16 residues. CDR3 coding DNA: TGTGCCAGCAGCTCCGGACTACCCGGAAGCACAGATACGCAGTATTTT. Translated, it gives CASSSGLPGSTDTQYF.

The V and J genes are TRBV25-1 and TRBJ1-2, with a possible D match to TRBD1 (5 bases). V was clipped by 6 bases and J by 7 bases, with 15 bases between them. CDR1 and CDR2 from the germline V gene are MGHDK and SYGVNS. This CDR3 has 13 residues. In DNA, the CDR3 is TGTGCCAGCAGAGACAGCGACAAACTTGGCTACACCTTC. This sequence encodes CASRDSDKLGYTF.

The count of this clone is one. J is TRBJ1-1 and V is TRBV19, with D perhaps TRBD1 (6 bases). Trimming took 10 bases from V and 1 from J, leaving 10 bases between them. From germline, CDR1 is LNHDA and CDR2 SQIVND (reference sequence). This CDR3 comprises 12 residues. The CDR3 sequence is CATAQGNTEAFF. CDR3 bases: TGTGCCACCGCACAGGGGAACACTGAAGCTTTCTTT.

CDR3 bases: TGTGCCTGGAGTGGACAAACAGGGGGCATTGGCTACACCTTC. Amino acids: CAWSGQTGGIGYTF. This chain joins TRBV30 and TRBJ1-2, with 9 bases identical to TRBD1. This CDR3 region has 14 residues. V lost 1 base to trimming and J lost 7 bases; unmatched junction nucleotides: 7. Germline V CDR1 and CDR2: GTSNPN, SVGIG (reference sequence).

About this clone itself: A read error may account for a junction end that differs from germline. J is TRBJ2-2 and V is TRBV5-1; 8 bases are shared with TRBD2. Germline CDR1 reads SGHRS; CDR2 reads YFSETQ. CDR3 size: 17 residues. This chain's CDR3 is CASSQKISGAPRGGLFF. CDR3 in DNA: TGCGCCAGCAGCCAGAAAATTAGCGGGGCTCCCCGTGGGGGGCTGTTTTTT.

The chain links TRBV28 to TRBJ2-7, with a weak D call TRBD1 (5 bases). V lost 8 bases, J lost 3 bases, and 14 bases lay in between. From germline, CDR1 is MDHEN and CDR2 SYDVKM. The CDR3 extends over 13 amino acids. The CDR3 here is CASEALDSYEQYF. The CDR3 bases are TGTGCCAGCGAAGCCTTAGACAGCTACGAGCAGTACTTC.

This clone has only one observation. Here the CDR3 reads CASNAGTRVGETQYF. The CDR3 DNA reads TGTGCCAGCAACGCCGGGACTAGAGTTGGAGAGACCCAGTACTTC. J is TRBJ2-5 and V is TRBV5-4; 8 nucleotides align to TRBD2. Trimming removed 6 bases from V and 4 bases from J; junction bases left unmatched: 11. The CDR3 contains 15 residues. CDR1 and CDR2 from the germline V gene are SGHNT and YYREEE (reference sequence).

This CDR3 is CASQSIKQGHTSGANVLTF. CDR3 bases: TGTGCCAGCCAGTCCATAAAGCAGGGCCATACCTCTGGGGCCAACGTCCTGACTTTC. The rearrangement joins TRBV5-6 to TRBJ2-6; TRBD1 might be the D (5 bases). Per germline, CDR1 SGHDT and CDR2 YYEEEE. Trimming cost V 7 bases and J 0 bases, with 23 bases left between them. The CDR3 is 19 residues long.

This chain joins TRBV28 and TRBJ2-7, with TRBD2 matching 9 bases. Germline lookup yields CDR1 MDHEN and CDR2 SYDVKM. This CDR3 is 15 amino acids long. V was pared by 5 bases and J by 1 base, with 6 bases of the junction left unmatched. The CDR3 loop is CASSLSGGQSYEQYF. Written as DNA, the CDR3 is TGTGCCAGCAGTCTCAGCGGGGGGCAGTCCTACGAGCAGTACTTC. Looking up the rest from reference TRBV28 and TRBJ2-7 gives the full variable domain: DVKVTQSSRYLVKRTGEKVFLECVQDMDHENMFWYRQDPGLGLRLIYFSYDVKMKEKGDIPEGYSVSREKKERFSLILESASTNQTSMYLCASSLSGGQSYEQYFGPGTRLTVT.

The V gene is TRBV6-1, the J gene TRBJ2-7; 7 nucleotides agree with TRBD2. The V gene's germline CDR1 is MNHNS and CDR2 SASEGT. The J segment lost 6 bases and the V segment lost 0 bases, leaving 8 bases of the junction unmatched. The CDR3 sequence is 15 residues long. CDR3 in amino acids: CASSEAGGPSGEQYF. Written as DNA, the CDR3 is TGTGCCAGCAGTGAAGCGGGAGGGCCCTCGGGCGAGCAGTACTTC.

This clone was counted a few times. The chain has TRBV6-5 and TRBJ1-2; unclear D gene. V dropped 0 bases and J dropped 5 bases, with 10 bases sitting between them. The germline V gene has CDR1 MNHEY and CDR2 SVGAGI. This CDR3 is 14 amino acids long. CDR3 in DNA: TGTGCCAGCAGTTACTCCCCCGGCGGGTATGGCTACACCTTC. Amino acids: CASSYSPGGYGYTF.

The V call is TRBV5-1, the J call TRBJ2-5, with a tentative D call TRBD2 (6 bases). Germline lookup yields CDR1 SGHRS and CDR2 YFSETQ. CDR3 size: 14 residues. V was trimmed by 0 bases and J by 4 bases, leaving 10 bases between them. In nucleotides, the CDR3 is TGCGCCAGCAGCTTGGACCCGGGAGCAGAGACCCAGTACTTC. This gives the protein CASSLDPGAETQYF.